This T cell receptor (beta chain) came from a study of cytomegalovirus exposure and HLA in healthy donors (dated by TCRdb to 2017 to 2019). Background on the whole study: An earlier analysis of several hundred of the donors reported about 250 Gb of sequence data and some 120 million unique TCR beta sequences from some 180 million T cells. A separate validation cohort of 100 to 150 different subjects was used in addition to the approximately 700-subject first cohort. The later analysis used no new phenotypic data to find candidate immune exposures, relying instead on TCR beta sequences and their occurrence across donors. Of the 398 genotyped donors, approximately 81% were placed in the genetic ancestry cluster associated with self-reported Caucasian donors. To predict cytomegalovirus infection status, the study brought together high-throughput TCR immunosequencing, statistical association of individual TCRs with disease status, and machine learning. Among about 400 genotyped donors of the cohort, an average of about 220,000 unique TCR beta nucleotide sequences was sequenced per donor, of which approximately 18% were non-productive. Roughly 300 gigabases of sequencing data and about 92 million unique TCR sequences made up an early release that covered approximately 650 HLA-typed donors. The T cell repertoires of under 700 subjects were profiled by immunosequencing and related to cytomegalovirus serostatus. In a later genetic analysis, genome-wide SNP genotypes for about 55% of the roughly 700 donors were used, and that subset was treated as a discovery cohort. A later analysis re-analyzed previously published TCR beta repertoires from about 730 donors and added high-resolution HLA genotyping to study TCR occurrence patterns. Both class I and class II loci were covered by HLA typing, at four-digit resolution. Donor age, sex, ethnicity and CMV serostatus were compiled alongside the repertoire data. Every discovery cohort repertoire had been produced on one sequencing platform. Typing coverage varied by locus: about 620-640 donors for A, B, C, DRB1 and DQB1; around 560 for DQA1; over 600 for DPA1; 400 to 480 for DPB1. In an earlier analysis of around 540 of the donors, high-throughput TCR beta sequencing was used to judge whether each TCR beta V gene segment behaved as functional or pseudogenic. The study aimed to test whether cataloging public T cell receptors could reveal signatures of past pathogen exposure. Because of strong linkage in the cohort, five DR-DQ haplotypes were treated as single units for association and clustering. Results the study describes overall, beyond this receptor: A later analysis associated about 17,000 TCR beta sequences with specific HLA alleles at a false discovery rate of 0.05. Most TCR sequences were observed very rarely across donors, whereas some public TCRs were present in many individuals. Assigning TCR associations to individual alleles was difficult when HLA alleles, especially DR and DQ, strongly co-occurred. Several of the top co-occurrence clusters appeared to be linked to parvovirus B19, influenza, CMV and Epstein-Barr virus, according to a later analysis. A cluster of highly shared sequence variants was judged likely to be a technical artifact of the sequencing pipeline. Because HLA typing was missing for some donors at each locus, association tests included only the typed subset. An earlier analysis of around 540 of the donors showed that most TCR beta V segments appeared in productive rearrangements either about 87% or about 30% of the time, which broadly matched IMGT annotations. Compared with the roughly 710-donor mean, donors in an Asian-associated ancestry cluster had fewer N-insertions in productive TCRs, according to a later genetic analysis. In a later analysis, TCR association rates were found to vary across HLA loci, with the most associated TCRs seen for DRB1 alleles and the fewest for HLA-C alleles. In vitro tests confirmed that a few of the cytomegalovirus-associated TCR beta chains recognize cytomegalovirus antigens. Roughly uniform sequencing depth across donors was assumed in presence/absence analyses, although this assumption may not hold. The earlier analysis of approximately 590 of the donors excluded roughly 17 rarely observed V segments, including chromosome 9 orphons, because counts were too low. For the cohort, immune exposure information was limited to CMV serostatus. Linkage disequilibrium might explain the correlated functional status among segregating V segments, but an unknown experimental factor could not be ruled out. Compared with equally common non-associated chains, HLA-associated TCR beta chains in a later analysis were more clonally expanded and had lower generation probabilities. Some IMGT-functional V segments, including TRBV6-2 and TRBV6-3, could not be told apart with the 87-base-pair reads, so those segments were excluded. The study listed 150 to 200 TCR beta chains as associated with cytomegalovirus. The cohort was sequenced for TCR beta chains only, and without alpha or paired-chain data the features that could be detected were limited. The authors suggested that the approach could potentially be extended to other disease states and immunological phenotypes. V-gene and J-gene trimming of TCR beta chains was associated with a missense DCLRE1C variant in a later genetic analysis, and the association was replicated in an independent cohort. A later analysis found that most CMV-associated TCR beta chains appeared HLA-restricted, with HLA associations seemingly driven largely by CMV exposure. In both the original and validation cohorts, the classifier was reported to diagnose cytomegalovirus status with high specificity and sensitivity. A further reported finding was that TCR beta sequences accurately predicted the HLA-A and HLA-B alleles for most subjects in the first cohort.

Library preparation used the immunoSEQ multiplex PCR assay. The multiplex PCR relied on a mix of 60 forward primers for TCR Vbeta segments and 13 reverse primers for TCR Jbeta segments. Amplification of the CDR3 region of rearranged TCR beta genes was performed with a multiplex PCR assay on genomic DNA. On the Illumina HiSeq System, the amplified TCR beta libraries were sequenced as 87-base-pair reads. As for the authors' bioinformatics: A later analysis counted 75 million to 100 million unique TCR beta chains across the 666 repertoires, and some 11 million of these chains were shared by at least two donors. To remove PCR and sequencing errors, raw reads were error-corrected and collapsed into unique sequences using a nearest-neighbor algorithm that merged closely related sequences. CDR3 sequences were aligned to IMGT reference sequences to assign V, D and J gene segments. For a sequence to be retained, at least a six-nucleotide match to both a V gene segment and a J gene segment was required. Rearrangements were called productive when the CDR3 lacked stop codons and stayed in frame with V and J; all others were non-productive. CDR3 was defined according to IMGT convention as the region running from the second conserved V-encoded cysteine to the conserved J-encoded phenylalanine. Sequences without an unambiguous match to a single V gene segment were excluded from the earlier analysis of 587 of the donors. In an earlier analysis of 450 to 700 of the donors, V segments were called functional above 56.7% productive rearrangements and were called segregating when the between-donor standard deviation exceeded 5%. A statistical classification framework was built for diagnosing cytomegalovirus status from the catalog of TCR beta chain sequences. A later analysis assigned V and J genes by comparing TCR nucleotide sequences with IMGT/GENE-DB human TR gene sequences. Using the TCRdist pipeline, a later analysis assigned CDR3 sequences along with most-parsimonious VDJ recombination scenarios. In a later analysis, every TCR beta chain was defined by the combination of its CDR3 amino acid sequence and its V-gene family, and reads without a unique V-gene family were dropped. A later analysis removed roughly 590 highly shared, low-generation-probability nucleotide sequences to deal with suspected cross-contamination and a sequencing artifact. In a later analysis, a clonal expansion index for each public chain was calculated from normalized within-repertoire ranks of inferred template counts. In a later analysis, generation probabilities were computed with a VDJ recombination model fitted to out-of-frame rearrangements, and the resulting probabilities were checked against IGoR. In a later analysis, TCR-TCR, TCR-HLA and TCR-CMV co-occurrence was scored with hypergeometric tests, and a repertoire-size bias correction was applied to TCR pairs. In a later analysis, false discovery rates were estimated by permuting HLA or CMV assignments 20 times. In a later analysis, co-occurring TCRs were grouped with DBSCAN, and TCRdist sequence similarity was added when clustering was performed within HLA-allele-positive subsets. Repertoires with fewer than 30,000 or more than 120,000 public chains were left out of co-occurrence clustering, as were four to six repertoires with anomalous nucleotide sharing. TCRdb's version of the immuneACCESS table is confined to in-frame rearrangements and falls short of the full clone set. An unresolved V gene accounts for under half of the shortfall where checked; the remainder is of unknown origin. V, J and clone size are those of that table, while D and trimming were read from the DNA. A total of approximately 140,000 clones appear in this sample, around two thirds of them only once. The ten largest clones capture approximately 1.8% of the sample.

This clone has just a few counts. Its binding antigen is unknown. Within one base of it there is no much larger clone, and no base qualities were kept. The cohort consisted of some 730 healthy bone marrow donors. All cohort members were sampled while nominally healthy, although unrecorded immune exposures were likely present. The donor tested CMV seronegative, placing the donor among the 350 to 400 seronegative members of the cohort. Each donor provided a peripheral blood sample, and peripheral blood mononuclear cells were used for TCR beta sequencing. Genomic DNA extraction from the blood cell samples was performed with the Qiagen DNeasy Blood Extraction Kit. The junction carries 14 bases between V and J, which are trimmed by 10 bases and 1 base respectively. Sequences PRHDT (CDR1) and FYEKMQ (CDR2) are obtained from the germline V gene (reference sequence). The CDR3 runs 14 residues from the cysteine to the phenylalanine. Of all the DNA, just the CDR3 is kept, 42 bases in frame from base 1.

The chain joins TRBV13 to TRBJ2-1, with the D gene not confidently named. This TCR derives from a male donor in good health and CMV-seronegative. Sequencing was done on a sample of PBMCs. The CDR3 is CATSVGRSYNEQFF. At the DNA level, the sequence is TGTGCCACCTCCGTAGGCAGGTCCTACAATGAGCAGTTCTTC.